Shown below are 26 T cell receptor beta chains from a single sample sequenced in a study of control samples from healthy donors and cancer patients. Measured with immunoSEQ multiplex PCR; TCRdb has only the in-frame clones, and not every one. Counted here are 190,000 or so clones, about 93% occurring once; the ten biggest clones make up more than 1.4%. The sample consisted of blood. The receptors originated from a man younger than 35 in good health.

The rearrangement uses TRBV5-6 and TRBJ2-7; D is possibly TRBD2 (5 bases). CDR3 length equals 15 residues. Germline values: CDR1 SGHDT, CDR2 YYEEEE. Trimming left V 4 bases short and J 2 bases short, with 16 bases between. The CDR3 region is CASSVVPGITYEQYF. Here the CDR3 DNA reads TGTGCCAGCAGCGTGGTTCCCGGGATTACCTACGAGCAGTACTTC.

The V call is TRBV12-3 or TRBV12-4, the J call TRBJ1-2; possible D gene TRBD1, 6 bases. The CDR3 has 12 amino acids. V lost 2 bases, J lost 5 bases, and 6 bases lay in between. The CDR3 sequence: CASSLQGYGYTF. CDR3 DNA: TGTGCCAGCAGTTTACAGGGGTATGGCTACACCTTC.

This chain uses TRBV5-1 with TRBJ2-3; TRBD2 might be the D (6 bases). Germline CDR1 is SGHRS and CDR2 is YFSETQ. V shed 2 bases and J shed 0 bases, with 16 bases lying between them. The length of the CDR3 is 17 residues. CDR3 protein: CASSFLFGGPSTDTQYF. CDR3 coding DNA: TGCGCCAGCAGCTTCCTCTTCGGGGGACCTAGCACAGATACGCAGTATTTT.

This chain joins TRBV3-1 (or the pseudogene TRBV3-2) and TRBJ1-3, with 7 positions matching TRBD1. Germline V gene sequence: CDR1 LGHDT, CDR2 YNNKEL (reference sequence). The J segment lost 0 bases and the V segment lost 1 base, leaving 6 bases of the junction unmatched. There are 17 residues in the CDR3. DNA of the CDR3: TGTGCCAGCAGCCAAGGTTGGGACAGCATCTCTGGAAACACCATATATTTT. Translating it yields CASSQGWDSISGNTIYF.

The chain couples TRBV9 to TRBJ1-6, with 7 bases lining up with TRBD1. The V gene's germline CDR1 is SGDLS and CDR2 YYNGEE. The trim removed 1 base at V and 7 bases at J, leaving 2 bases unmatched. The CDR3 runs to 14 residues. The CDR3 DNA reads TGTGCCAGCAGCGTATGGGACAGAAATTCACCCCTCCACTTT. Its translation: CASSVWDRNSPLHF.

The chain joins TRBV7-9 to TRBJ1-1; 10 bases line up with TRBD1. Germline V CDR1 and CDR2: SEHNR, FQNEAQ (reference sequence). V lost 3 bases to trimming and J lost 1 base; unmatched junction nucleotides: 2. The CDR3 extends over 15 amino acids. The CDR3 spells CASSFRTGGNTEAFF. The CDR3 bases are TGTGCCAGCAGCTTCCGGACAGGGGGGAACACTGAAGCTTTCTTT.

V gene TRBV2 combines with J gene TRBJ1-6; TRBD1 might be the D (5 bases). CDR3 length: 14 amino acids. Deletions cut 4 bases from V and 8 bases from J, with 12 bases between. Germline V gene data show CDR1 as SNHLY and CDR2 as FYNNEI. This CDR3 reads CASSGTGHYSPLHF. CDR3 nucleotide sequence: TGTGCCAGCAGTGGAACAGGACACTATTCACCCCTCCACTTT.

The V gene is TRBV19, the J gene TRBJ1-1; D remains unclear. Trimming removed 6 bases at V and 0 bases at J, with 11 bases between. Per the germline V gene, CDR1 is LNHDA and CDR2 is SQIVND (reference sequence). The CDR3 totals 14 residues. The CDR3: CASSNDPMNTEAFF. The CDR3 DNA reads as TGTGCCAGTAGCAACGACCCCATGAACACTGAAGCTTTCTTT.

This chain connects TRBV6-6 to TRBJ2-1; 9 nucleotides line up with TRBD2. V shed 5 bases, J shed 6 bases, and the junction held 8 bases outside the gene matches. Germline V gene lookup returns CDR1 MNHNY and CDR2 SVGAGI (reference sequence). The CDR3 loop spans 15 amino acids. The CDR3 loop is CASSPGLANGNEQFF. The DNA of the CDR3 is TGTGCCAGCAGTCCGGGACTAGCTAACGGCAATGAGCAGTTCTTC.

This clone was observed once. The chain is built from TRBV7-3 and TRBJ2-1; TRBD1 matches 9 bases. This CDR3 is built from 15 residues. Germline V gene lookup returns CDR1 SGHTA and CDR2 FQGTGA. V was clipped by 6 bases and J by 3 bases; unmatched bases: 6. DNA of the CDR3: TGTGCCAGCAGTTCCGGACAGGGGAACTACAATGAGCAGTTCTTC. Its translation: CASSSGQGNYNEQFF.

The chain joins TRBV30 to TRBJ1-6, with 7 bases lining up with TRBD1. Losses at the gene ends were 2 bases for V and 10 bases for J; bases not matched to a gene: 5. The CDR3 is 13 residues long. The germline CDR1 and CDR2 sequences are GTSNPN and SVGIG (reference sequence). CDR3 bases: TGTGCCTGGAGTTCCAGGACAGGATCACCCCTCCACTTT. Translating gives CAWSSRTGSPLHF.

The chain combines TRBV28 with TRBJ1-2; unclear D gene. Germline CDR1 reads MDHEN; CDR2 reads SYDVKM. V shed 3 bases and J shed 8 bases, with 10 bases lying between them. CDR3 length equals 12 residues. Written as DNA, the CDR3 is TGTGCCAGCAGTTTCCGGGGTTGGGGCTACACCTTC. The encoded protein is CASSFRGWGYTF.

J is TRBJ2-7 and V is TRBV19; D remains unclear. This CDR3 comprises 13 residues. Germline CDR1 reads LNHDA; CDR2 reads SQIVND (reference sequence). Trimming cost V 3 bases and J 3 bases, with 9 bases left between them. The CDR3 region is CASSIWMGYEQYF. CDR3 bases: TGTGCCAGTAGTATTTGGATGGGCTACGAGCAGTACTTC.

The chain recombines TRBV28 with TRBJ1-5; 9 bases are a match to TRBD1. There are 14 residues in the CDR3. The V segment lost 6 bases and the J segment 4 bases; nucleotides outside the gene matches: 4. The germline V gene has CDR1 MDHEN and CDR2 SYDVKM. The CDR3 nucleotides are TGTGCCAGCAGCCCGGGGACAGGGAATCAGCCCCAGCATTTT. Its translation is CASSPGTGNQPQHF.

The rearrangement uses TRBV6-5 and TRBJ2-2; TRBD2 aligns across 7 bases. After removal of 5 bases from V and 3 bases from J, the junction contained 6 bases not matched to a gene. The CDR3 has 15 amino acids. Germline CDR1 is MNHEY and CDR2 is SVGAGI. DNA of the CDR3: TGTGCCAGCAGTCGACTAGCTCTTGACACCGGGGAGCTGTTTTTT. This gives the protein CASSRLALDTGELFF.

A few counts support this clone. The sample contains more than one DNA sequence encoding this CDR3. The chain recombines TRBV18 with TRBJ1-5; a weak D match, TRBD1 (5 bases). CDR3 length: 13 amino acids. Germline assignment: CDR1 KGHSH and CDR2 LQKENI. Trimming shortened V by 3 bases and J by 4 bases, and 7 bases separated the two germline ends. CDR3 DNA sequence: TGTGCCAGCTCACCGGGGCGAAATCAGCCCCAGCATTTT. Translating it yields CASSPGRNQPQHF.

This clone was picked up a small number of times. The gene calls are TRBV6-5 and TRBJ1-3; no firm D call. This CDR3 comprises 15 residues. Germline V gives CDR1 MNHEY, CDR2 SVGAGI. Trimming removed 6 bases from V and 0 bases from J, with 12 bases in between. CDR3 DNA sequence: TGTGCCAGCAGACTCGGTGCAGTCTCTGGAAACACCATATATTTT. Protein product: CASRLGAVSGNTIYF.

This clone occurred once. The chain couples TRBV9 to TRBJ1-2; D is perhaps TRBD1 (5 bases). CDR1 SGDLS and CDR2 YYNGEE come from the germline V gene. The length of the CDR3 is 14 residues. V was cut by 6 bases and J by 6 bases, with 18 bases left in between. In DNA, the CDR3 is TGTGCCAGCACCCTCTCCGGGGGATACCATGGCTACACCTTC. Translation gives CASTLSGGYHGYTF. Full variable domain (outside the CDR3, taken from reference TRBV9 and TRBJ1-2): DSGVTQTPKHLITATGQRVTLRCSPRSGDLSVYWYQQSLDQGLQFLIQYYNGEERAKGNILERFSAQQFPDLHSELNLSSLELGDSALYFCASTLSGGYHGYTFGSGTRLTVV.

The chain combines TRBV5-1 with TRBJ2-1, with TRBD2 as a possible D gene (5 bases). The V end was cut by 3 bases, the J end by 9 bases, with 10 bases between. This CDR3 has 12 amino acids. CDR1 and CDR2 (germline): SGHRS, YFSETQ. CDR3 DNA sequence: TGCGCCAGCAGCTACCCAGAGGGTGAGCAGTTCTTC. Translating it yields CASSYPEGEQFF.

There are a few counts of this clone. The chain employs TRBV19 and TRBJ1-1, with D hard to call. The germline V gene has CDR1 LNHDA and CDR2 SQIVND (reference sequence). The CDR3 loop spans 13 amino acids. The ends were cut back, 3 bases at V and 3 bases at J, with 8 bases in the middle. The CDR3 coding sequence is TGTGCCAGTAGTATGAGGACTGACACTGAAGCTTTCTTT. Translating gives CASSMRTDTEAFF.

The gene calls are TRBV27 and TRBJ2-2, with 8 positions matching TRBD1. This CDR3 is built from 14 residues. V trimming: 2 bases; J trimming: 7 bases; junction bases outside the gene matches: 3. Germline V gene lookup returns CDR1 MNHEY and CDR2 SMNVEV (reference sequence). The CDR3 nucleotides are TGTGCCAGCAGTTTAGCAGGGGGCTACGGGGAGCTGTTTTTT. It yields the protein CASSLAGGYGELFF.

This clone was counted a single time. CDR3 DNA: TGTGCCAGTAGTATAGTGGGGTCGGGCGTTGGTCAGCCCCAGCATTTT. It specifies CASSIVGSGVGQPQHF. The rearrangement joins TRBV19 to TRBJ1-5; no reliable D call. Germline loops: CDR1 LNHDA, CDR2 SQIVND (reference sequence). Trimming cost V 1 base and J 6 bases, with 16 bases left between them. The CDR3 is 16 residues long.

The V call is TRBV30, the J call TRBJ2-3, with TRBD2 as a possible D gene (6 bases). CDR3 length: 16 amino acids. Trimming cost V 2 bases and J 2 bases, with 17 bases left between them. Germline values: CDR1 GTSNPN, CDR2 SVGIG (reference sequence). CDR3 bases: TGTGCCTGGAGTCTTCGGGGGTTTGGGTTCACAGATACGCAGTATTTT. Translation gives CAWSLRGFGFTDTQYF.

This clone was detected a few times. The V and J genes are TRBV3-1 (or the pseudogene TRBV3-2) and TRBJ1-2; D is undetermined. The germline V gene encodes CDR1 LGHDT and CDR2 YNNKEL (reference sequence). This CDR3 has 13 amino acids. Trimming shortened V by 2 bases and J by 3 bases, and 7 bases separated the two germline ends. CDR3 sequence (DNA): TGTGCCAGCAGCCAAAACCTCGACTATGGCTACACCTTC. Protein: CASSQNLDYGYTF.

The chain links TRBV6-5 to TRBJ2-1; 7 nucleotides line up with TRBD2. The ends lost 0 bases at V and 2 bases at J; junction bases unmatched: 4. The CDR3 runs 16 residues. The germline gives CDR1 MNHEY, CDR2 SVGAGI. CDR3 sequence: CASSYSSGAAYNEQFF. The CDR3 DNA reads as TGTGCCAGCAGTTACTCGAGCGGGGCAGCCTACAATGAGCAGTTCTTC.

V usage is TRBV5-6 and J usage is TRBJ2-5; no definite D call. Germline CDR1 SGHDT, CDR2 YYEEEE. The V end was cut by 0 bases, the J end by 2 bases, with 14 bases between. The CDR3 is made up of 16 amino acids. The CDR3 loop reads CASSLGLGTTQETQYF. CDR3 nucleotide sequence: TGTGCCAGCAGCTTGGGACTGGGAACGACTCAAGAGACCCAGTACTTC.